This T cell receptor beta chain was sequenced during a study of blood T cell repertoires in COVID-19. Study in general: The United States, Italy and Spain provided the acute and convalescent COVID-19 samples. PBMCs, B-cell-depleted T cells, or T cells were the source of the cDNA or gDNA that made up the material.

V was cut by 3 bases and J by 5 bases, with 10 bases left in between. The CDR3 extends over 14 amino acids. Germline V gene data show CDR1 as SGHTA and CDR2 as FQGNSA. Study processing details: Nucleated cell counts were estimated from reference gene primer amplification. Clones were sequenced by immunoSEQ multiplex PCR, and TCRdb holds only the in-frame ones, with some missing. That table supplies the V and J calls and clone size; D and trimming were determined from the DNA. Here the sample spans about 150,000 clones, about 85% being singletons. As to this clone: Other DNA sequences in the sample encode the same CDR3.

This receptor was identified in an older woman with active or convalescent COVID-19. The sequencing sample was made of peripheral blood. The chain carries TRBV7-2 and TRBJ1-4; the D gene is possibly TRBD1 (5 bases). The CDR3 DNA reads TGTGCCAGCAGCTTTCAGGGAGGCAATGAAAAACTGTTTTTT. Residues: CASSFQGGNEKLFF.